This TCR beta chain was obtained from a study of blood T cell repertoires in COVID-19. Overall study: The analysed material was cDNA or gDNA that came from T cells, B-cell-depleted T cells, or PBMCs.

Deletions cut 1 base from V and 4 bases from J, with 14 bases between. CDR3 length equals 15 residues. Germline CDR1 SGHVS, CDR2 FQNEAQ. Sequenced by immunoSEQ multiplex PCR; TCRdb stores in-frame clones only, minus some. The sample contains over 55,000 clones, over 70% of which appear only once. Sequencing was performed on peripheral blood. This chain connects TRBV7-8 to TRBJ2-7, with a possible D match to TRBD2 (5 bases). The sequence was obtained from a man aged 45-60 years with active COVID-19. For the CDR3, the DNA is TGTGCCAGCAGCTTAGTATCTTCGGGAAATTACGAGCAGTACTTC. Its translation is CASSLVSSGNYEQYF. Supplemented by reference TRBV7-8 and TRBJ2-7, the full variable domain reads GAGVSQSPRYKVAKRGQDVALRCDPISGHVSLFWYQQALGQGPEFLTYFQNEAQLDKSGLPSDRFFAERPEGSVSTLKIQRTQQEDSAVYLCASSLVSSGNYEQYFGPGTRLTVT.